This TCR beta chain was retrieved from a study of blood T cell repertoires in COVID-19. TCRdb keeps only in-frame clones here, not all; method: immunoSEQ multiplex PCR. This sample carries hundreds of thousands of clones, around 85% of them seen once, and the ten largest clones take about 9.6%. The V end was cut by 10 bases, the J end by 4 bases, with 13 bases between. This CDR3 region has 12 residues. What was sequenced was peripheral blood. The V and J genes are TRBV12-3 or TRBV12-4 and TRBJ1-1; D possibly corresponds to TRBD1 (6 bases). The sequence was obtained from a man older than 75 with acute or convalescent COVID-19. The CDR3 DNA is TGTGCCACCGGGAGGGGGGCCACTGAAGCTTTCTTT. Its protein is CATGRGATEAFF.